One and the same sample provided the 28 T cell receptor beta chains below, sequenced in a study of shared clonotypes between healthy human individuals. TCRdb's copy holds only in-frame clones and misses some; the assay was immunoSEQ multiplex PCR. The sample lists roughly 1,100,000 clones; around 76% were seen once. Sequenced material: memory CD4+ T cells sorted from blood. Specified subset: CD45RA-negative fraction. Receptors were obtained from a man younger than 30 in good health.

The chain couples TRBV6-6 to TRBJ2-7; D is undetermined. The length of the CDR3 is 14 residues. Per the germline V gene, CDR1 is MNHNY and CDR2 is SVGAGI (reference sequence). V was shortened by 2 bases and J by 6 bases, with 14 bases between the two germline ends. The CDR3 sequence: CASSYRDLPGEQYF. The CDR3 bases are TGTGCCAGCAGTTACAGGGATCTGCCTGGCGAGCAGTACTTC.

Points on this clone: Given a far larger clone just one base away, this is likely a sequencing read error. Other nucleotide sequences in the sample specify the same CDR3. V and J are TRBV7-2 and TRBJ2-1; 12 nucleotides agree with TRBD2. CDR1 is SGHTA, CDR2 FQGNSA, per germline. This CDR3 has 17 amino acids. The CDR3 DNA reads TGTGCCAGCACTCAGAGGGCTAGCGGGAGGGCCGCGGATGAGCAATTCTTC. As protein: CASTQRASGRAADEQFF.

The V call is TRBV7-2, the J call TRBJ1-2; no firm D call. Germline CDR1 reads SGHTA; CDR2 reads FQGNSA. Trimming left V 2 bases short and J 4 bases short, with 11 bases between. The CDR3 is 14 residues long. CDR3 nucleotide sequence: TGTGCCAGCAGCTTACCCGGGCCGGGCTATGGCTACACCTTC. This sequence encodes CASSLPGPGYGYTF.

The J gene is TRBJ2-1, the V gene TRBV5-1; 7 bases fit TRBD2. V shed 8 bases and J 10 bases; nucleotides not matched to a gene: 18. The CDR3 spans 15 residues. CDR1 and CDR2 (germline): SGHRS, YFSETQ. The CDR3 protein is CASFKTDLAASEQFF. CDR3 bases: TGCGCCAGTTTCAAAACGGACCTAGCGGCCTCGGAGCAGTTCTTC.

The rearrangement uses TRBV7-8 and TRBJ1-1, with D hard to call. The CDR3 is made up of 14 amino acids. Trimming pared 5 bases from V and 0 bases from J, leaving 10 bases between. The germline gives CDR1 SGHVS, CDR2 FQNEAQ. The CDR3 reads CASSRMGVNTEAFF. CDR3 nucleotides: TGTGCCAGCAGCCGAATGGGAGTGAACACTGAAGCTTTCTTT.

The genes are TRBV5-4 and TRBJ2-1; TRBD1 might be the D (5 bases). CDR1 is SGHNT, CDR2 YYREEE, per germline (reference sequence). This CDR3 is built from 13 residues. V lost 4 bases and J lost 7, with 12 bases in between. This chain's CDR3 is CASSLGHSNEQFF. The CDR3 DNA sequence: TGTGCCAGCAGCCTCGGACATTCTAATGAGCAGTTCTTC.

V usage is TRBV10-3 and J usage is TRBJ2-3; weak D call: TRBD2 (7 bases). Trimming shortened V by 6 bases and J by 0 bases, and 13 bases separated the two germline ends. This CDR3 is built from 15 residues. Germline CDR1 is ENHRY and CDR2 is SYGVKD. CDR3 residues: CAISGGQYSTDTQYF. DNA of the CDR3: TGTGCCATCAGCGGGGGGCAGTATAGCACAGATACGCAGTATTTT.

For this clone: Other DNA sequences of this sample code for an identical CDR3. The chain joins TRBV30 to TRBJ2-7; D is ambiguous. Germline-derived CDR1 and CDR2 are GTSNPN and SVGIG (reference sequence). Trimming left V 0 bases short and J 3 bases short, with 6 bases between. The CDR3 runs to 12 residues. The CDR3 DNA reads as TGTGCCTGGAGTGTAGGCCGCTACGAGCAGTACTTC. Its protein is CAWSVGRYEQYF.

The chain uses TRBV19 and TRBJ2-1; D is unclear. Looked up from germline, CDR1 is LNHDA and CDR2 is SQIVND (reference sequence). Trimming shortened V by 10 bases and J by 0 bases, and 7 bases separated the two germline ends. This CDR3 spans 12 amino acids. The CDR3 region is CATKSSYNEQFF. The CDR3 DNA follows: TGTGCCACCAAGAGCTCCTACAATGAGCAGTTCTTC. Looking up the rest from reference TRBV19 and TRBJ2-1 gives the full variable domain: DGGITQSPKYLFRKEGQNVTLSCEQNLNHDAMYWYRQDPGQGLRLIYYSQIVNDFQKGDIAEGYSVSREKKESFPLTVTSAQKNPTAFYLCATKSSYNEQFFGPGTRLTVL.

In the case of this clone: Other DNA sequences within the sample encode an identical CDR3. J is TRBJ1-1 and V is TRBV6-1; 8 nucleotides line up with TRBD1. This CDR3 spans 14 amino acids. V lost 6 bases to trimming and J lost 5 bases; unmatched junction nucleotides: 8. CDR1 and CDR2 (germline): MNHNS, SASEGT. CDR3 sequence: CASSGQGGGTEAFF. Here the CDR3 DNA reads TGTGCCAGCAGCGGACAGGGAGGGGGGACTGAAGCTTTCTTT.

The gene calls are TRBV5-1 and TRBJ2-1; D is uncertain. The germline V gene encodes CDR1 SGHRS and CDR2 YFSETQ. V was shortened by 0 bases and J by 8 bases, with 6 bases between the two germline ends. The CDR3 is 12 residues long. The CDR3 DNA is TGCGCCAGCAGCTTGGAGGTGTATGAGCAGTTCTTC. It yields the protein CASSLEVYEQFF.

The rearrangement links TRBV5-4 to TRBJ2-3; TRBD1 aligns across 8 bases. The V and J ends lost 4 bases and 4 bases, in that order; junction bases with no gene match: 5. The CDR3 sequence is 14 residues long. Germline V lookup: CDR1 SGHNT, CDR2 YYREEE (reference sequence). The CDR3 DNA reads as TGTGCCAGCAGCATACCGACAGGGGCAGATACGCAGTATTTT. Its protein is CASSIPTGADTQYF.

The chain joins TRBV6-5 to TRBJ2-3, with TRBD2 as a possible D gene (7 bases). Germline CDR1 MNHEY, CDR2 SVGAGI. Trimming removed 0 bases from V and 5 bases from J, with 9 bases in between. The length of the CDR3 is 14 residues. As DNA, the CDR3 is TGTGCCAGCAGTTACTCGAGGGGGGGAGATACGCAGTATTTT. This codes for CASSYSRGGDTQYF.

The chain uses TRBV28 and TRBJ1-2; D gene unclear. The CDR3 runs to 12 residues. CDR1 is MDHEN and CDR2 is SYDVKM in the germline V gene. V lost 2 bases and J 8 bases, leaving 9 bases between the germline ends. The CDR3 DNA is TGTGCCAGCAGTTTAGTAGGGCGAGGCTACACCTTC. It translates to CASSLVGRGYTF.

The chain couples TRBV4-2 to TRBJ1-2; TRBD1 matches at 7 bases. The V gene's germline CDR1 is LGHNA and CDR2 YNFKEQ. This CDR3 contains 13 residues. J gave up 8 bases and V 4 bases, and 7 bases lay outside the gene matches. CDR3 protein: CASSRQGGVGYTF. CDR3 nucleotide sequence: TGTGCCAGCAGCCGACAGGGAGGTGTGGGCTACACCTTC.

This clone was recorded once. The CDR3 DNA follows: TGTGCCTGGACTCCTCAACCCGGACAGGGTGGGTACTTC. Amino acids: CAWTPQPGQGGYF. The chain links TRBV30 to TRBJ2-7; 8 nucleotides line up with TRBD1. J lost 12 bases, V lost 4 bases, and 14 bases had no gene match. CDR3 length: 13 amino acids. Germline values: CDR1 GTSNPN, CDR2 SVGIG (reference sequence). Full variable domain (outside the CDR3, taken from reference TRBV30 and TRBJ2-7): SQTIHQWPATLVQPVGSPLSLECTVEGTSNPNLYWYRQAAGRGLQLLFYSVGIGQISSEVPQNLSASRPQDRQFILSSKKLLLSDSGFYLCAWTPQPGQGGYFGPGTRLTVT.

This clone has only one observation. This chain uses TRBV6-1 with TRBJ2-5; TRBD1 matches at 8 bases. The CDR3 is 13 amino acids. The germline V gene has CDR1 MNHNS and CDR2 SASEGT. Trimming removed 6 bases from V and 2 bases from J; junction bases left unmatched: 2. The CDR3 sequence is CASSYRGQETQYF. The CDR3, as DNA: TGTGCCAGCAGCTACAGGGGGCAAGAGACCCAGTACTTC.

The rearrangement links TRBV9 to TRBJ2-5; a weak D match, TRBD2 (6 bases). V lost 0 bases and J lost 2, with 14 bases in between. This CDR3 region has 16 residues. Germline lookup yields CDR1 SGDLS and CDR2 YYNGEE. The chain's CDR3 is CASSVAAGGLQETQYF. The CDR3 nucleotides read TGTGCCAGCAGCGTAGCTGCAGGAGGGCTACAAGAGACCCAGTACTTC.

This clone has more than one count but fewer than ten. The J gene is TRBJ2-3, the V gene TRBV9; D is unresolved. CDR3 length equals 15 residues. CDR1 and CDR2 (germline): SGDLS, YYNGEE. Trimming left V 2 bases short and J 3 bases short, with 13 bases between. CDR3 sequence: CASSVRAVETDTQYF. In nucleotides, the CDR3 is TGTGCCAGCAGCGTCCGGGCCGTAGAGACAGATACGCAGTATTTT.

The chain uses TRBV5-1 and TRBJ2-2; 8 nucleotides match TRBD1. This CDR3 contains 16 residues. The J segment lost 0 bases and the V segment lost 4 bases, leaving 5 bases of the junction unmatched. CDR1 and CDR2 (germline): SGHRS, YFSETQ. DNA of the CDR3: TGCGCCAGCAGCGTGGGACAGGCGACGAACACCGGGGAGCTGTTTTTT. It encodes CASSVGQATNTGELFF.

This chain joins TRBV11-3 and TRBJ2-2, with 7 bases identical to TRBD1. Germline CDR1 and CDR2: SGHNT and YENEEA. The V gene end was trimmed by 6 bases and the J gene end by 0 bases; junction bases not matched to a gene: 10. This CDR3 spans 17 amino acids. CDR3 region: CASSSGTVPSNTGELFF. As DNA, the CDR3 is TGTGCCAGCAGTTCCGGGACAGTACCCTCGAACACCGGGGAGCTGTTTTTT.

The chain combines TRBV30 with TRBJ2-7, with 10 bases matching TRBD1. The junction had 7 bases not matched to a gene; V was cut back by 5 bases and J by 6 bases. The CDR3 length is 13 residues. Germline CDR1 is GTSNPN and CDR2 is SVGIG (reference sequence). Here the CDR3 DNA reads TGTGCCTGGGGTAAGGGACAGGGGTTCGAGCAGTACTTC. Translating it yields CAWGKGQGFEQYF. Using reference TRBV30 and TRBJ2-7 for the parts outside the CDR3, the full variable domain is SQTIHQWPATLVQPVGSPLSLECTVEGTSNPNLYWYRQAAGRGLQLLFYSVGIGQISSEVPQNLSASRPQDRQFILSSKKLLLSDSGFYLCAWGKGQGFEQYFGPGTRLTVT.

This clone appeared a single time. This chain joins TRBV6-5 and TRBJ1-3, with D possibly TRBD1 on 5 matching bases. This CDR3 has 15 amino acids. V was pared by 5 bases and J by 0 bases, with 11 bases between. Germline assignment: CDR1 MNHEY and CDR2 SVGAGI. CDR3 coding DNA: TGTGCCAGCAGTCGGGACGTAGGCTCTGGAAACACCATATATTTT. Its translation: CASSRDVGSGNTIYF.

The CDR3 protein is CASSKSLAGGPSTDTQYF. In nucleotides, the CDR3 is TGTGCCAGCAGCAAGAGTCTAGCGGGGGGGCCTAGCACAGATACGCAGTATTTT. The gene calls are TRBV21-1 and TRBJ2-3; whether TRBD2, the table's D call, matches the DNA was not checked. TRBV21-1 is termed a pseudogene. The CDR3 loop spans 18 amino acids.

The chain combines TRBV14 with TRBJ2-7, with a tentative D call TRBD1 (5 bases). This CDR3 has 13 amino acids. V lost 5 bases and J 6 bases, leaving 14 bases between the germline ends. Germline CDR1 and CDR2: SGHDN and FVKESK. This CDR3 reads CASSINRNFEQYF. In nucleotides, the CDR3 is TGTGCCAGCAGCATAAACAGGAATTTCGAGCAGTACTTC.

This clone was counted between two and nine times. This chain's CDR3 is CASSPRTGWDEQYF. CDR3 sequence (DNA): TGCGCCAGCAGCCCAAGGACAGGGTGGGACGAGCAGTACTTC. The chain joins TRBV5-1 to TRBJ2-7; 8 nucleotides align to TRBD1. V dropped 4 bases and J dropped 5; count of bases not matched to a gene: 8. Germline V gives CDR1 SGHRS, CDR2 YFSETQ. The CDR3 covers 14 residues.

The V gene is TRBV4-1, the J gene TRBJ1-2; weak D call: TRBD1 (5 bases). V was shortened by 3 bases and J by 7 bases, with 15 bases between the two germline ends. The CDR3 is 14 residues long. CDR1 and CDR2 from the germline V gene are MGHRA and YSYEKL. CDR3 loop: CASSQGPGGSGYTF. The DNA of the CDR3 is TGCGCCAGCAGCCAGGGACCGGGAGGTTCTGGCTACACCTTC.

This chain joins TRBV19 and TRBJ1-3; D is uncertain. From germline, CDR1 is LNHDA and CDR2 SQIVND (reference sequence). There are 17 residues in the CDR3. The CDR3 spells CAETRYSGGDSGNTIYF. The CDR3, as DNA: TGTGCGGAAACTAGATACTCAGGTGGAGACTCTGGAAACACCATATATTTT.